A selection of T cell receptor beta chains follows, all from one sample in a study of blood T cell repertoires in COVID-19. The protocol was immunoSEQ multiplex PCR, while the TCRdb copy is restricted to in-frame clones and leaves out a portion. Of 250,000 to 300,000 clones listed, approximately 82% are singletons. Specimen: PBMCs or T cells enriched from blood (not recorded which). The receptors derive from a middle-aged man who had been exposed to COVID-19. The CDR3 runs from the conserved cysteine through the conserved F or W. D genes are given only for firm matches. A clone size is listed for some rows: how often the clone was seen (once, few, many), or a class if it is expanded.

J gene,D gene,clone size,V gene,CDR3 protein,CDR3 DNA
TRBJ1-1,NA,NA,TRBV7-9,CASSLASDTEAFF,TGTGCCAGCAGCTTAGCCTCCGACACTGAAGCTTTCTTT
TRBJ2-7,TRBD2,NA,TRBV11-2,CASSFSGTSVYEQYF,TGTGCCAGCAGCTTCTCCGGGACTAGCGTCTACGAGCAGTACTTC
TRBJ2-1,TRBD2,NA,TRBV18,CASSPRASGGVAYNEQFF,TGTGCCAGCTCACCCCGTGCTAGCGGGGGAGTTGCCTACAATGAGCAGTTCTTC
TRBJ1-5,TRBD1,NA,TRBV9,CASSATTGGPGQPQHF,TGTGCCAGCAGCGCCACCACAGGGGGCCCTGGTCAGCCCCAGCATTTT
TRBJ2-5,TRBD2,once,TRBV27,CASSFSSGRVETQYF,TGTGCCAGCAGTTTTTCTAGCGGTCGCGTGGAGACCCAGTACTTC
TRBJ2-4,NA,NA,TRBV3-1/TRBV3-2,CASSQAGGKNIQYF,TGTGCCAGCAGCCAAGCGGGTGGCAAAAACATTCAGTACTTC
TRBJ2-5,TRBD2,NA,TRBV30,CAWGGGVETQYF,TGTGCCTGGGGGGGAGGGGTCGAGACCCAGTACTTC
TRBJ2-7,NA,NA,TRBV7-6,CASSPVASYEQYF,TGTGCCAGCAGCCCCGTGGCCTCCTACGAGCAGTACTTC
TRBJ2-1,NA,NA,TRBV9,CASSVGSGRTNEQFF,TGTGCCAGCAGCGTAGGTAGCGGCAGGACAAATGAGCAGTTCTTC
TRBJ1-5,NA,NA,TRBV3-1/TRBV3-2,CASSQVPGVRQPQHF,TGTGCCAGCAGCCAAGTCCCCGGGGTGCGGCAGCCCCAGCATTTT
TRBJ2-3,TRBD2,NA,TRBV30,CAWRQAGFTDTQYF,TGTGCCTGGAGGCAAGCGGGGTTCACAGATACGCAGTATTTT
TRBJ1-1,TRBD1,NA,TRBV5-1,CASSSGDRFRTFF,TGCGCCAGCAGCTCCGGGGACAGGTTTAGAACTTTCTTT
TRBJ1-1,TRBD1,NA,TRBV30,CAWERDRGGTEAFF,TGTGCCTGGGAAAGGGACAGGGGAGGCACTGAAGCTTTCTTT
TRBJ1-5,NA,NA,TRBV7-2,CASSAQYSNQPQHF,TGTGCCAGCAGCGCCCAGTATAGCAATCAGCCCCAGCATTTT
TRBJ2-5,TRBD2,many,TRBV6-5,CASSYSALAGPNF,TGTGCCAGCAGTTACTCGGCCCTAGCGGGCCCCAACTTC
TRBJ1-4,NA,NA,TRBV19,CASSSREGGSVNEKLFF,TGTGCCAGTAGCTCGAGGGAGGGGGGGAGTGTTAATGAAAAACTGTTTTTT
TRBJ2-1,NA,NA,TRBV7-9,CASGRKGEQFF,TGTGCCAGCGGGCGGAAGGGGGAGCAGTTCTTC
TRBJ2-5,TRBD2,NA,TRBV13,CASSFVGGSLQETQYF,TGTGCCAGCAGCTTTGTGGGGGGGAGTCTCCAGGAGACCCAGTACTTC
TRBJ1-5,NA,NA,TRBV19,CASKLARGGYSNQPQHF,TGTGCCAGTAAATTGGCCCGGGGGGGTTATAGCAATCAGCCCCAGCATTTT
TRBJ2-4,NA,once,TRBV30,CAWSVQNSLAKNIQYF,TGTGCCTGGAGTGTACAAAACAGTCTGGCCAAAAACATTCAGTACTTC
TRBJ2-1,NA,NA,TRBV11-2,CASSFSGPHNEQFF,TGTGCCAGCAGCTTTTCTGGCCCTCACAATGAGCAGTTCTTC
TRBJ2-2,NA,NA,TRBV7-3,CASSLMRAGELFF,TGTGCCAGCAGCTTAATGAGAGCCGGGGAGCTGTTTTTT
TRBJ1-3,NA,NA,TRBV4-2,CASSQEAVRSGNTIYF,TGTGCCAGCAGCCAAGAAGCGGTGAGATCTGGAAACACCATATATTTT
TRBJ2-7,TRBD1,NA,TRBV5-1,CAMSRDRLSYEQYF,TGCGCCATGTCTAGGGACAGGCTGTCCTACGAGCAGTACTTC
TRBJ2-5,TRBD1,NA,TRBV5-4,CASSLRGRVGLQYF,TGTGCCAGCAGCCTGAGGGGGCGGGTGGGTCTCCAGTACTTC
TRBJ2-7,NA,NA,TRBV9,CASSVSQGSTYEQYF,TGTGCCAGCAGCGTATCGCAGGGTTCCACCTACGAGCAGTACTTC
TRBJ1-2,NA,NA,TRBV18,CASSPPWDTLGVGYTF,TGTGCCAGCTCACCACCCTGGGACACTTTAGGCGTAGGCTACACCTTC
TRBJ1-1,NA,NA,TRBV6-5,CASSYGQSTEAFF,TGTGCCAGCAGTTACGGACAGTCCACTGAAGCTTTCTTT
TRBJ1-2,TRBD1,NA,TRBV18,CAIQGADYGYTF,TGTGCCATTCAGGGGGCGGACTATGGCTACACCTTC
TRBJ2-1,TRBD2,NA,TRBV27,CASSSLADSYNEQFF,TGTGCCAGCAGTTCACTAGCGGACTCCTACAATGAGCAGTTCTTC
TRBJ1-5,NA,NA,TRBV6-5,CASSYAGEQPQHF,TGTGCCAGCAGTTACGCGGGAGAACAGCCCCAGCATTTT
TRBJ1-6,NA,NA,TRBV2,CASSEEEGGLISPLHF,TGTGCCAGCAGTGAGGAGGAGGGAGGCCTCATTTCACCCCTCCACTTT
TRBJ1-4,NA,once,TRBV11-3,CASSLSRQVNEKLFF,TGTGCCAGCAGCTTATCGAGACAGGTTAATGAAAAACTGTTTTTT
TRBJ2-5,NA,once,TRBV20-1,CSASLAGRETQYF,TGCAGTGCTAGTCTCGCGGGAAGGGAGACCCAGTACTTC
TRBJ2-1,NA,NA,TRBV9,CASSVGVWNEQFF,TGTGCCAGCAGCGTAGGAGTTTGGAATGAGCAGTTCTTC
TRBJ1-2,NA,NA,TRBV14,CASSQERGLGYTF,TGTGCCAGCAGCCAAGAACGAGGGTTAGGCTACACCTTC
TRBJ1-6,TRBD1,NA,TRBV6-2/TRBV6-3,CASSYSPGQDLYNSPLHF,TGTGCCAGCAGTTACTCACCGGGACAGGACCTTTATAATTCACCCCTCCACTTT
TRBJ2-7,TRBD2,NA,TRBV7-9,CASSSRGGSSYEQYF,TGTGCCAGCAGCTCGCGGGGGGGGAGCTCCTACGAGCAGTACTTC
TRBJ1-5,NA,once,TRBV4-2,CASSQDPQGGNQPQHF,TGTGCCAGCAGCCAAGATCCCCAGGGCGGCAATCAGCCCCAGCATTTT
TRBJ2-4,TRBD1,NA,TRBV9,CASSGGTGKNIQYF,TGTGCCAGCAGCGGAGGGACAGGGAAAAACATTCAGTACTTC
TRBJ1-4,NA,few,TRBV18,CASSPGQTNEKLFF,TGTGCCAGCTCACCAGGGCAGACTAATGAAAAACTGTTTTTT
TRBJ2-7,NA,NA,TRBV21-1,CASSDTGVTSAYEQYF,TGTGCCAGCAGCGATACCGGAGTTACTTCCGCCTACGAGCAGTACTTC